This is a list of T cell receptor beta chains from one sample in a study of cytomegalovirus exposure and HLA in healthy donors. The repertoire was sequenced with immunoSEQ multiplex PCR; TCRdb's copy has only in-frame clones and lacks some. Of approximately 180,000 clones in the sample, roughly four fifths were seen once. The sample consisted of PBMCs. Source of these receptors: a woman between 18 and 30 years old in good health and CMV-seropositive. The conserved cysteine and the conserved F or W are not part of the CDR3 here. Each record gives: clone size, V gene, D gene, J gene, CDR3 protein. D genes are given only for firm matches. A clone size is listed for some rows: how often the clone was seen (once, few, many), or a class if it is expanded.

>-|TRBV11-2|-|TRBJ1-3
ASSRGRVGNTIY
>few|TRBV6-5|TRBD1|TRBJ1-2
ASSYVIQGSYGYT
>-|TRBV7-6|TRBD1|TRBJ1-2
ASSFWTGSNYGYT
>-|TRBV30|-|TRBJ2-7
AWRNVRAHYEQY
>-|TRBV11-3|TRBD2|TRBJ2-5
ASSGGGGRGKTQY
>-|TRBV20-1|-|TRBJ1-2
SDRSGYT
>once|TRBV5-1|-|TRBJ2-5
ASSPRYSTEETQY
>few|TRBV7-9|-|TRBJ1-1
ASSLAVRKTTEAF
>-|TRBV4-1|-|TRBJ1-5
ASSQDHSSSNQPQH
>-|TRBV27|-|TRBJ1-1
ASSLGAWDTEAF
>-|TRBV5-1|-|TRBJ2-3
ASSLEHRVTDTQY
>-|TRBV7-9|TRBD2|TRBJ2-3
ASSLGLAGGPADTQY
>-|TRBV7-2|TRBD1|TRBJ1-1
ASSGGTGGGTEAF
>-|TRBV5-6|TRBD1|TRBJ2-5
ASSFGTGGMETQY
>-|TRBV20-1|-|TRBJ2-5
SASGEETQY
>-|TRBV7-9|-|TRBJ1-5
ASSDLRGHQPQH
>-|TRBV6-6|-|TRBJ2-5
ASGTAGVQETQY
>-|TRBV7-6|TRBD1|TRBJ2-3
ASSFRGREDTQY
>-|TRBV7-8|-|TRBJ2-7
ASSLGQRYEQY
>-|TRBV28|-|TRBJ1-5
ASSPGNNQPQH
>-|TRBV6-1|TRBD1|TRBJ1-2
ASSELTEDRGVGGGYT
>few|TRBV30|TRBD2|TRBJ2-1
AWSLGGDEQF
>few|TRBV6-6|TRBD1|TRBJ1-2
ASEGQGARYGYT
>few|TRBV2|-|TRBJ2-7
ASSFTMEQY
>-|TRBV5-4|TRBD1|TRBJ2-7
ASSLVGTGIYEQY
>-|TRBV7-9|-|TRBJ1-1
ASSPRQFEAF
>-|TRBV5-6|-|TRBJ1-2
ASSIPADYGYT
>-|TRBV4-3|TRBD2|TRBJ2-7
ASSQVGGSAEQY
>-|TRBV2|TRBD2|TRBJ2-1
ASRVGLADNEQF
>-|TRBV19|-|TRBJ1-2
ASSIVARYGYT
>-|TRBV28|TRBD2|TRBJ2-7
ASSAKNPGTMPYEQY
>-|TRBV7-9|TRBD1|TRBJ2-5
ASSPGTATTQY
>-|TRBV6-4|TRBD2|TRBJ2-3
ASSLEAGGPDTQY
>-|TRBV9|TRBD1|TRBJ1-6
ASRAGTGDNSPLH
>-|TRBV4-2|-|TRBJ2-7
ASSLEVVGGSYEQY
>-|TRBV10-3|-|TRBJ2-7
AISDNRDIQTYEQY
>-|TRBV7-3|-|TRBJ2-7
ATRTPGYYEQY
>-|TRBV23-1|-|TRBJ1-3
ASSQNRSYSGNTIY
>-|TRBV4-1|-|TRBJ2-7
ASSQDLLDRTYEQY
>few|TRBV5-1|TRBD1|TRBJ1-2
ASSYGQGRAGGYT
>-|TRBV29-1|-|TRBJ2-1
SGFLAGPVGHEQF
>-|TRBV2|TRBD2|-
ATQRGAGGSRHEQY
>-|TRBV29-1|-|TRBJ2-1
SVVWLVGGRYNEQF
>-|TRBV14|TRBD1|TRBJ1-2
ASSPDRGFSLYGYT
>-|TRBV7-2|-|TRBJ1-2
ASSFRPEGDGYT
>-|TRBV6-1|TRBD2|TRBJ2-1
ASGRLAGASNEQF
>-|TRBV5-4|TRBD2|TRBJ2-1
ASSPATSGGAGEQF
>-|TRBV4-1|-|TRBJ1-3
ASSQGAPLSGNTIY
>-|TRBV27|TRBD2|TRBJ2-1
ASSLTAGGYNEQF
>-|TRBV5-4|-|TRBJ2-1
ASSLVGSRGAREQF
>-|TRBV7-8|-|TRBJ2-5
ASSLAYLLGETQY